Each of the 23 T cell receptor beta chains below was sequenced from the same sample in a study of shared clonotypes between healthy human individuals. The table came from immunoSEQ multiplex PCR; TCRdb's copy has only in-frame clones and leaves some out. The sample lists about 980,000 clones, over 75% occurring once. The sequenced sample consisted of memory CD4+ T cells sorted from blood. Subset noted: CD45RA-negative fraction. The receptors originated from a man aged 18 to 29 in good health.

This clone was observed a single time. The chain links TRBV7-2 to TRBJ2-3, with D unclear. Trimming took 6 bases from V and 0 from J, leaving 10 bases between them. The CDR3 sequence is 14 residues long. Germline V CDR1 and CDR2: SGHTA, FQGNSA. The CDR3 coding sequence is TGTGCCAGCAGTCGTCCTCCCAGCACAGATACGCAGTATTTT. Amino acids: CASSRPPSTDTQYF.

This clone was seen at least ten times. This rearrangement joins TRBV19 to TRBJ2-1; 10 nucleotides line up with TRBD2. V dropped 3 bases and J dropped 5; count of bases not matched to a gene: 7. The CDR3 covers 16 residues. The germline CDR1 and CDR2 sequences are LNHDA and SQIVND (reference sequence). CDR3 coding DNA: TGTGCCAGTAGTATTCTACTAGCGGGGAAGAACAATGAGCAGTTCTTC. Protein: CASSILLAGKNNEQFF.

In this sample, this clone turned up once. The chain recombines TRBV2 with TRBJ2-2, with 8 bases fitting TRBD1. V was pared by 4 bases and J by 2 bases, with 6 bases of the junction left unmatched. The CDR3 has 16 amino acids. CDR1 and CDR2 (germline): SNHLY, FYNNEI. CDR3 nucleotide sequence: TGTGCCAGCAGTGTTCCGGGACAGGCAAACACCGGGGAGCTGTTTTTT. Translated: CASSVPGQANTGELFF. Filled out from reference TRBV2 and TRBJ2-2, the complete variable domain reads EPEVTQTPSHQVTQMGQEVILRCVPISNHLYFYWYRQILGQKVEFLVSFYNNEISEKSEIFDDQFSVERPDGSNFTLKIRSTKLEDSAMYFCASSVPGQANTGELFFGEGSRLTVL.

The V gene is TRBV5-1, the J gene TRBJ2-1; no clear D gene. The CDR3 has 14 amino acids. Germline CDR1 SGHRS, CDR2 YFSETQ. Trimming took 4 bases from V and 8 from J, leaving 16 bases between them. CDR3: CASSLSPGGDEQFF. The CDR3 DNA follows: TGCGCCAGCAGCCTTTCGCCGGGTGGCGATGAGCAGTTCTTC.

This clone was detected only once. The CDR3 region is CASSPAGDGDTQYF. CDR3 nucleotides: TGTGCCAGCAGTCCCGCGGGAGATGGAGATACGCAGTATTTT. The rearrangement joins TRBV2 to TRBJ2-3, with 7 bases aligning to TRBD2. CDR3 length: 14 residues. V dropped 5 bases and J dropped 5; count of bases not matched to a gene: 7. CDR1 is SNHLY and CDR2 is FYNNEI in the germline V gene.

Points on this clone: This may come from a read error, since a much larger clone is one base off. The CDR3: CASNRGNTEAFF. The CDR3, as DNA: TGTGCCAGCAACAGGGGGAACACTGAAGCTTTCTTT. V usage is TRBV2 and J usage is TRBJ1-1; 7 bases are a match to TRBD1. Germline V gene data show CDR1 as SNHLY and CDR2 as FYNNEI. This CDR3 is 12 amino acids long. Trimming took 7 bases from V and 1 from J; bases not matched to a gene: 0.

The chain links TRBV7-9 to TRBJ2-5; D is perhaps TRBD2 (5 bases). Trimming shortened V by 0 bases and J by 4 bases, and 6 bases separated the two germline ends. Germline CDR1 reads SEHNR; CDR2 reads FQNEAQ (reference sequence). This CDR3 region has 13 residues. The CDR3: CASSLAGAETQYF. The CDR3 DNA reads TGTGCCAGCAGCTTAGCGGGAGCAGAGACCCAGTACTTC.

V is TRBV5-8 and J is TRBJ2-5; TRBD1 aligns across 10 bases. From germline, CDR1 is SGHTS and CDR2 YDEGEE. The CDR3 extends over 15 amino acids. V shed 3 bases, J shed 5 bases, and the junction held 7 bases outside the gene matches. CDR3 residues: CASSSRTGGRETQYF. Written as DNA, the CDR3 is TGTGCCAGCAGCTCCAGGACAGGGGGACGGGAGACCCAGTACTTC.

The rearrangement uses TRBV29-1 and TRBJ1-1; TRBD1 might be the D (5 bases). This CDR3 comprises 13 residues. The germline CDR1 and CDR2 sequences are SQVTM and ANQGSEA. V lost 1 base and J lost 4, with 10 bases in between. CDR3 sequence reads: CSVEGGRVTEAFF. Here the CDR3 DNA reads TGCAGCGTTGAAGGGGGCCGTGTCACTGAAGCTTTCTTT. The full variable domain, with the rest looked up from reference TRBV29-1 and TRBJ1-1, is SAVISQKPSRDICQRGTSLTIQCQVDSQVTMMFWYRQQPGQSLTLIATANQGSEATYESGFVIDKFPISRPNLTFSTLTVSNMSPEDSSIYLCSVEGGRVTEAFFGQGTRLTVV.

CDR3 in DNA: TGTGCCAGCAGTGAACTGCTCACAACCTACGAGCAGTACTTC. Protein product: CASSELLTTYEQYF. The J gene is TRBJ2-7, the V gene TRBV6-1; D is uncertain. The CDR3 covers 14 residues. V lost 2 bases to trimming and J lost 2 bases, with 10 bases between them. The germline gives CDR1 MNHNS, CDR2 SASEGT.

The chain joins TRBV7-9 to TRBJ2-1, with D tentatively TRBD2 (5 bases). V was trimmed by 5 bases and J by 1 base, leaving 18 bases between them. The CDR3 is made up of 17 amino acids. CDR1 and CDR2 (germline): SEHNR, FQNEAQ (reference sequence). The CDR3 sequence is CASSAQGGQASYNEQFF. CDR3 bases: TGTGCCAGCAGCGCCCAAGGCGGGCAGGCATCCTACAATGAGCAGTTCTTC.

In this sample, this clone turned up many times. This sample includes further DNA sequences coding for the same CDR3. The chain recombines TRBV11-3 with TRBJ2-1, with 11 bases aligning to TRBD2. The germline gives CDR1 SGHNT, CDR2 YENEEA. The CDR3 length is 14 residues. The J segment lost 6 bases and the V segment lost 3 bases, leaving 1 base of the junction unmatched. The CDR3 sequence: CASSFGLAGNEQFF. DNA for the CDR3: TGTGCCAGCAGCTTCGGACTAGCGGGCAATGAGCAGTTCTTC.

As concerns this clone: The sample carries other DNA sequences with the same CDR3. This chain links TRBV7-2 with TRBJ2-7, with 14 bases that match TRBD2. The CDR3 sequence is 18 residues long. The germline V gene encodes CDR1 SGHTA and CDR2 FQGNSA. The V segment lost 4 bases and the J segment 0 bases; nucleotides outside the gene matches: 8. The CDR3 is CASSSRLAGGPSSYEQYF. CDR3 bases: TGTGCCAGCAGCTCCCGACTAGCGGGAGGGCCATCCTCCTACGAGCAGTACTTC.

The chain couples TRBV5-5 to TRBJ2-2; the match to TRBD1 covers 7 bases. The CDR3 length is 15 residues. CDR1 and CDR2 from the germline V gene are SGHKS and YYEKEE (reference sequence). With V trimmed by 3 bases and J by 5 bases, 7 bases remained unmatched. The chain's CDR3 is CASSSRDRRTGELFF. Here the CDR3 DNA reads TGTGCCAGCAGCTCCCGGGACAGACGGACCGGGGAGCTGTTTTTT.

The DNA of the CDR3 is TGTGCCAGCAGGCCGGGACAGAGTCCGGGAAAACTGTTTTTT. It is translated as CASRPGQSPGKLFF. The chain couples TRBV2 to TRBJ1-4; TRBD1 aligns across 7 bases. The CDR3 is 14 amino acids. With 6 bases clipped from V and 10 bases from J, the junction kept 11 bases outside the gene matches. The germline gives CDR1 SNHLY, CDR2 FYNNEI. Looking up the rest from reference TRBV2 and TRBJ1-4 gives the full variable domain: EPEVTQTPSHQVTQMGQEVILRCVPISNHLYFYWYRQILGQKVEFLVSFYNNEISEKSEIFDDQFSVERPDGSNFTLKIRSTKLEDSAMYFCASRPGQSPGKLFFGSGTQLSVL.

This chain connects TRBV7-3 to TRBJ1-5; D call uncertain. Per the germline V gene, CDR1 is SGHTA and CDR2 is FQGTGA. The CDR3 has 13 amino acids. The V end lost 2 bases, the J end lost 9 bases, and 11 bases lay between the germline ends. Written as DNA, the CDR3 is TGTGCCAGCAGCTTAGAACGCCCGGGGCCCCAGCATTTT. Residues: CASSLERPGPQHF.

This chain joins TRBV11-2 and TRBJ2-2; 8 bases match TRBD2. The CDR3 totals 16 residues. J lost 2 bases, V lost 8 bases, and 10 bases had no gene match. Germline V gene data show CDR1 as SGHAT and CDR2 as FQNNGV. The CDR3 DNA reads TGTGCCAGCGGAAGAGCGGGGGCCACTAACACCGGGGAGCTGTTTTTT. Protein sequence: CASGRAGATNTGELFF.

Details on this clone: Here the CDR3 omits its conserved ending phenylalanine or tryptophan, so a read error is the likely source. The genes are TRBV7-9 and TRBJ2-7; a possible D gene is TRBD2 (5 bases). The CDR3 extends over 12 amino acids. CDR1 is SEHNR, CDR2 FQNEAQ, per germline (reference sequence). Trimming stripped 5 bases from V and 3 bases from J, with 8 bases between. The CDR3 spells CASSPRGYEQYL. For the CDR3, the DNA is TGTGCCAGCAGCCCCCGGGGCTACGAGCAGTACCTC.

The chain has TRBV7-2 and TRBJ2-7, with D unclear. V gave up 3 bases and J gave up 9 bases, with 21 bases separating them. Per germline, CDR1 SGHTA and CDR2 FQGNSA. This CDR3 comprises 15 residues. CDR3 protein: CASSLWQDIFTGQYF. CDR3 sequence (DNA): TGTGCCAGCAGCTTGTGGCAGGATATCTTTACGGGGCAGTACTTC.

This chain uses TRBV5-3 with TRBJ2-1; D is unclear. TRBV5-3 belongs to the ORF category, with a function that is uncertain. The germline V and J ends were trimmed by 0 bases and 8 bases, with 15 bases remaining between them. The length of the CDR3 is 15 residues. CDR3 sequence: CARSLALEGPDEQFF. In nucleotides, the CDR3 is TGTGCCAGAAGCTTGGCTCTAGAAGGGCCCGATGAGCAGTTCTTC.

The chain links TRBV7-9 to TRBJ2-5, with D tentatively TRBD2 (5 bases). The germline V gene encodes CDR1 SEHNR and CDR2 FQNEAQ (reference sequence). This CDR3 is built from 18 residues. Trimming stripped 2 bases from V and 5 bases from J, with 24 bases between. CDR3 sequence (DNA): TGTGCCAGCAGCTTATCTTTAATGCACGGGTTTCGAGGGGAGACCCAGTACTTC. Translated, it gives CASSLSLMHGFRGETQYF.

This clone was detected a few times. The chain joins TRBV2 to TRBJ1-1, with D unresolved. V gave up 4 bases and J gave up 6 bases, with 12 bases separating them. This CDR3 is 13 amino acids long. The germline V gene has CDR1 SNHLY and CDR2 FYNNEI. The CDR3 DNA reads as TGTGCCAGCAGTGTGAATGGGATTGCTGAAGCTTTCTTT. Translating it yields CASSVNGIAEAFF. Drawing the rest from reference TRBV2 and TRBJ1-1, the complete variable domain is EPEVTQTPSHQVTQMGQEVILRCVPISNHLYFYWYRQILGQKVEFLVSFYNNEISEKSEIFDDQFSVERPDGSNFTLKIRSTKLEDSAMYFCASSVNGIAEAFFGQGTRLTVV.

V and J are TRBV19 and TRBJ1-6; D uncertain. The CDR3 spans 16 residues. Trimming removed 3 bases from V and 10 bases from J, with 19 bases in between. CDR1 and CDR2 from the germline V gene are LNHDA and SQIVND (reference sequence). In nucleotides, the CDR3 is TGTGCCAGTAGTATTTGGGGATCAACCCCGGGATCACCCCTCCACTTT. This codes for CASSIWGSTPGSPLHF.